These T cell receptor beta chains were read from a single sample in a study of CD8+ T cells in alopecia areata. The method was immunoSEQ multiplex PCR; TCRdb's version includes in-frame clones alone and lacks a portion of them. In the table there are about 37,000 clones, roughly half of which are singletons. The sample was CD4+ Tregs sorted from blood. These receptors were obtained from a human donor with alopecia areata. Both conserved end residues are part of each CDR3. Each record gives: J gene, clone size, V gene, D gene, CDR3 protein, CDR3 DNA. The D gene is left open where the match is weak. Expanded clones get a size class; other rows say once, few or many, or leave the size out.

TRBJ2-7,medium-sized,TRBV29-1,NA,CSVSDYSEQYF,TGCAGCGTTTCCGACTATTCCGAGCAGTACTTC
TRBJ1-5,NA,TRBV15,NA,CATSSESLNQPQHF,TGTGCCACCAGCAGCGAAAGTTTAAATCAGCCCCAGCATTTT
TRBJ2-1,NA,TRBV5-1,TRBD1,CASSGRGFSNEQFF,TGCGCCAGCTCTGGCAGGGGGTTTTCCAATGAGCAGTTCTTC
TRBJ2-1,NA,TRBV6-1,NA,CASSEVGGEQFF,TGTGCCAGCAGTGAAGTAGGCGGTGAGCAGTTCTTC
TRBJ1-3,NA,TRBV19,NA,CASSFGGSGNTIYF,TGTGCCAGTAGTTTCGGGGGTTCTGGAAACACCATATATTTT
TRBJ2-7,NA,TRBV4-3,TRBD2,CASSQGYSGRPDEQYF,TGCGCCAGCAGCCAAGGATACAGCGGGAGGCCGGACGAGCAGTACTTC
TRBJ1-1,NA,TRBV30,NA,CAWSRDVNTEAFF,TGTGCCTGGAGCAGGGACGTGAACACTGAAGCTTTCTTT
TRBJ2-2,NA,TRBV5-1,NA,CASSLALRTLISNTGELFF,TGCGCCAGCAGCTTGGCGCTCCGGACTCTGATATCGAACACCGGGGAGCTGTTTTTT
TRBJ2-3,NA,TRBV28,NA,CASGTHYTQYF,TGTGCCAGCGGAACCCATTATACGCAGTATTTT
TRBJ1-6,once,TRBV6-5,NA,CASSYSAGGGNSPLHF,TGTGCCAGCAGTTACTCCGCGGGTGGGGGGAATTCACCCCTCCACTTT
TRBJ2-2,NA,TRBV11-2,TRBD1,CASSWGQAANTGELFF,TGTGCCAGCAGCTGGGGACAGGCTGCGAACACCGGGGAGCTGTTTTTT
TRBJ1-2,NA,TRBV25-1,NA,CASSSNRGVGGYTF,TGTGCCAGCTCCTCGAACCGCGGGGTGGGGGGCTACACCTTC
TRBJ1-2,NA,TRBV7-9,NA,CASSSSTGRNYGYTF,TGTGCCAGCAGCTCATCAACGGGGCGAAACTATGGCTACACCTTC
TRBJ1-1,NA,TRBV5-1,NA,CASSFATGSTEAFF,TGCGCCAGCAGCTTTGCAACAGGTTCCACTGAAGCTTTCTTT
TRBJ2-5,NA,TRBV7-9,TRBD2,CASSPGLARGRETQYF,TGTGCCAGCAGCCCTGGACTAGCGAGGGGGCGAGAGACCCAGTACTTC
TRBJ2-1,few,TRBV7-9,TRBD1,CASSLTGQGTNEQFF,TGTGCCAGCAGCTTAACCGGACAGGGAACCAATGAGCAGTTCTTC
TRBJ2-3,few,TRBV5-1,TRBD2,CASSQGLARPDTQYF,TGCGCCAGCAGCCAGGGACTAGCGAGGCCAGATACGCAGTATTTT
TRBJ1-6,once,TRBV2,NA,CASSEFGKSSYNSPLHF,TGTGCCAGCAGTGAATTCGGGAAGAGCTCCTATAATTCACCCCTCCACTTT
TRBJ2-3,NA,TRBV5-6,TRBD1,CASARDRVTDTQYF,TGTGCCAGCGCCCGGGACAGAGTCACAGATACGCAGTATTTT
TRBJ2-7,NA,TRBV20-1,NA,CSARDGRGQYF,TGCAGTGCTAGAGATGGAAGGGGGCAGTACTTC
TRBJ1-1,NA,TRBV2,TRBD1,CASSLRDRATTFF,TGTGCCAGCAGCCTCCGGGACAGGGCGACAACTTTCTTT
TRBJ2-3,few,TRBV6-5,TRBD1,CASSFAGTGGDTQYF,TGTGCCAGCAGCTTCGCCGGGACAGGGGGTGATACGCAGTATTTT